Described below is a single T cell receptor beta chain sequence and its context. Its antigen is still unknown. Base-call qualities are not available, and no considerably larger clone is one nucleotide away. The data derive from a study of OX40 agonist ivuxolimab in advanced cancers. Regarding the complete study: Ivuxolimab was a fully human IgG2 agonistic monoclonal antibody targeting the costimulatory receptor OX40 (CD134). Intravenous ivuxolimab was administered to patients every 2 weeks at six dose levels: 0.01, 0.1, 0.3, 1.5, 3 and 10 mg/kg. Of the approximately 50 dose-escalation patients, hepatocellular carcinoma was present in around 20, melanoma in some 15, renal cell carcinoma in 9 and head and neck cancer in 9. A male proportion of 82.7% and a mean age of around 60 years, ranging from about 20 to 79, were recorded for the dose-escalation cohort. Prior anti-PD-1, anti-PD-L1 or anti-CTLA-4 therapy was permitted, and approximately 42% of dose-escalation patients had received checkpoint inhibitors. Partial responses occurred in three dose-escalation patients: two with cutaneous melanoma and one with hepatocellular carcinoma. Peripheral TCRbeta sequencing aimed to test whether ivuxolimab altered TCR sequence diversity and caused clonal T-cell expansion. The paper describes the monotherapy dose-escalation part (N ≈ 50 patients) of the phase I trial of ivuxolimab.

Genomic DNA was isolated from the sorted cells so that the TCRbeta CDR3 region could be sequenced. The immunoSEQ Assay was used to sequence the TCRbeta CDR3 regions. Imported from immuneACCESS, the table was reduced by TCRdb to in-frame sequences with V and J called. These copies leave out some clones; in studies compared against another copy, an unresolved V gene accounts for under half, and the cause of the remainder is not known. Present in this sample are tens of thousands of clones, 85% to 90% of which were seen just once. The ten largest account for roughly 3% of the sample. Germline trimming: 0 bases from V, 2 bases from J; junction bases outside gene matches: 13. The germline V gene gives CDR1 as LGHNA and CDR2 as YSLEER. Reading from cysteine to phenylalanine, the CDR3 counts 19 amino acids. The only DNA kept is the CDR3, 57 bases in frame from the first base. The full study reports these points: Clonal expansion of both CD4+ and CD8+ blood T cells was observed from baseline to week 6 at doses 0.1 to 3.0 mg/kg. In the 0.1-3.0 mg/kg groups, partial responders had among the lowest normalized peripheral clonal expansion, particularly in CD8+ T cells. After ivuxolimab, more expanded clones were found on average in CD8+ T cells than in CD4+ T cells. Low levels of normalized T-cell clonal expansion were also seen in some patients who did not respond. The antigen specificity of the peripheral T cells that underwent clonal expansion was not determined.

Patients with autoimmune disease history or receiving systemic immunosuppression were excluded from the trial. Peripheral blood for TCR sequencing was drawn from every dose cohort at baseline, at cycle 4 day 1 and at cycle 7 day 1. Samples were obtained from an open-label, multicenter, first-in-human phase I dose-escalation trial of ivuxolimab. Adults with locally advanced or metastatic melanoma, renal cell, hepatocellular, or head and neck squamous cell carcinoma were enrolled in the trial. Before TCR sequencing, CD4+ and CD8+ T cells were separately sorted from peripheral blood. This chain is built from TRBV4-3 and TRBJ2-3; the junction holds 8 bases that match TRBD2. Material: CD4+ or CD8+ T cells sorted from blood, obtained in a trial of the OX40 agonist ivuxolimab. The TCR originated in an adult with an advanced solid tumor such as melanoma, head and neck, liver or kidney cancer. The CDR3 protein: CASSQDYGLAGSVTDTQYF. The sequenced DNA is TGCGCCAGCAGCCAAGATTACGGACTAGCAGGGTCAGTCACAGATACGCAGTATTTT.